This T cell receptor beta chain stems from a study of memory CD4+ T cells and cytomegalovirus serostatus. Whole-study context: Donors were healthy Belgian adults, under ten CMV seropositive and under 30 seronegative. Study-wide points: Each of approximately 73 CMV-associated TCRbeta sequences occurred in one to five individuals. A US-trained random forest predicted CMV serostatus with median AUC around 0.91.

In the source study's methods: Out-of-frame sequences were removed, leaving a few million distinct TCRbeta sequences. Sequencing was performed with immunoSEQ multiplex PCR; in TCRdb, only in-frame clones are kept and a portion is missing. V and J calls and clone size are copied from that table; D and trimming were computed from the DNA. Here the sample spans more than 35,000 clones, roughly 78% being singletons. The CDR3 has 15 residues. The germline V gene encodes CDR1 MNHEY and CDR2 SMNVEV (reference sequence). The junction had 3 bases not matched to a gene; V was cut back by 2 bases and J by 1 base. As regards this clone: The antigen is not known.

Single viable CD3+CD4+CD8-CD45RO+ cells were sorted as the memory CD4+ T cells. Sequences were obtained from memory CD4+ T cells from blood. This receptor was obtained from an adult in good health and CMV-seropositive. This chain links TRBV27 with TRBJ2-3, with TRBD2 matching 7 bases. Here the CDR3 reads CASSLRDYRTDTQYF. CDR3 in DNA: TGTGCCAGCAGTTTAAGGGACTACCGCACAGATACGCAGTATTTT.